A selection of T cell receptor beta chains follows, all from one sample in a study of blood T cell repertoires in COVID-19. Assay used: immunoSEQ multiplex PCR; TCRdb lists only in-frame clones, some missing. The top ten clones hold 1.3% of a sample with roughly 380,000 clones, around 87% of them seen once. The sequenced sample consisted of PBMCs or T cells enriched from blood (not recorded which). All receptors come from a man aged 25 to 40 who had recovered from COVID-19. CDR3s include the opening cysteine and the closing phenylalanine or tryptophan. The D gene is left open where the match is weak. Clone sizes are given selectively: once, few, many, or a class where the clone is expanded.

TRBJ2-7	TRBD1	TRBV19	.	TGTGCCAGTAGTACACAGGGGGCGGCCCTCTACGAGCAGTACTTC	CASSTQGAALYEQYF
TRBJ1-3	.	TRBV7-2	.	TGTGCCAGCAGAAAAGCGGGGGGTGGAAACACCATATATTTT	CASRKAGGGNTIYF
TRBJ2-3	TRBD1	TRBV6-4	.	TGTGCCAGCAGTGAAGGGACAGCGACAGATACGCAGTATTTT	CASSEGTATDTQYF
TRBJ2-1	TRBD1	TRBV5-1	.	TGCGCCAGCAGCGGGGCGGACAGGGCCAATGAGCAGTTCTTC	CASSGADRANEQFF
TRBJ1-1	.	TRBV29-1	.	TGCAGCGTTGATTTTATATACACTGAAGCTTTCTTT	CSVDFIYTEAFF
TRBJ2-3	.	TRBV19	.	TGTGCCAGTAGTATAGACCGGCTAGGGGGCACAGATACGCAGTATTTT	CASSIDRLGGTDTQYF
TRBJ2-7	TRBD1	TRBV10-2	.	TGCGCCAGCAGCGCAGGACAGGGCTACGAGCAGTACTTC	CASSAGQGYEQYF
TRBJ1-1	.	TRBV19	.	TGTGCCAGTAGCACGAGGCCGTCGACCGCGGGGACTGAAGCTTTCTTT	CASSTRPSTAGTEAFF
TRBJ1-2	TRBD1	TRBV7-9	.	TGTGCCAGCAGCTACCGGGACAGGGGGAACTATGGCTACACCTTC	CASSYRDRGNYGYTF
TRBJ2-1	TRBD1	TRBV7-3	.	TGTGCCAGCAGCTTCGGGACAGGGGCATGGAATGAGCAGTTCTTC	CASSFGTGAWNEQFF
TRBJ1-4	TRBD1	TRBV7-9	.	TGTGCCAGCAGCGACCGACAGGGAGCGACTAATGAAAAACTGTTTTTT	CASSDRQGATNEKLFF
TRBJ2-3	.	TRBV30	once	TGTGCCTGGAGTGTCACTAATCCTAGCACAGATACGCAGTATTTT	CAWSVTNPSTDTQYF
TRBJ2-1	.	TRBV6-5	.	TGTGCCAGCAGTTACATGGGGGGTACGTTCTTC	CASSYMGGTFF
TRBJ2-2	.	TRBV20-1	.	TGCAGTGCGAGTGGGCCGTGGAACACCGGGGAGCTGTTTTTT	CSASGPWNTGELFF
TRBJ2-7	TRBD2	TRBV6-2/TRBV6-3	few	TGTGCCAGCAGTTTCAGGGAGGGTCTGGGCGAGCAGTACTTC	CASSFREGLGEQYF